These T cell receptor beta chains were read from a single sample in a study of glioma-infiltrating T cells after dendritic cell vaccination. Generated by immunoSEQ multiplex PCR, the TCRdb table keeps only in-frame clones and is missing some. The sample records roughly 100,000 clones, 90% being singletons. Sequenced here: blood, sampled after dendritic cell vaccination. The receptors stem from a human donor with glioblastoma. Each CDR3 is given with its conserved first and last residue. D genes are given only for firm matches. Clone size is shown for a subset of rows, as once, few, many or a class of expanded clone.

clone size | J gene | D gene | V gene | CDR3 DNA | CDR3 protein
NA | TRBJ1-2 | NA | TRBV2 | TGTGCCAGCAGTGAAGCGCGGACTCATCTTAACTATGGCTACACCTTC | CASSEARTHLNYGYTF
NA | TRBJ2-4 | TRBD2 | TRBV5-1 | TGCGCCAGCAGCTTGGACCCTAGCGGGGGGAAAAACATTCAGTACTTC | CASSLDPSGGKNIQYF
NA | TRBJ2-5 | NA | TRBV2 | TGTGCCAGCAGTAAGGGGGGGGTGGTGCTTCGAGAGACCCAGTACTTC | CASSKGGVVLRETQYF
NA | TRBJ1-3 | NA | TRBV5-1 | TGCGCCAGCAGCTTGGCGGTAGGGGCTGGAAACACCATATATTTT | CASSLAVGAGNTIYF
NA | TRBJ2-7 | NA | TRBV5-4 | TGTGCCAGCAGCTCGTACGGGGTCCAGTACGAGCAGTACTTC | CASSSYGVQYEQYF
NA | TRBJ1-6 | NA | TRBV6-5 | TGTGCCAGCAGTTATTTCGGTTCACCCCTCCACTTT | CASSYFGSPLHF
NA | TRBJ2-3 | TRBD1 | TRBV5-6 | TGTGCCAGCACCTTGTTCCTGGACAGGGCATGGACAGATACGCAGTATTTT | CASTLFLDRAWTDTQYF
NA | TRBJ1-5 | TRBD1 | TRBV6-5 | TGTGCCAGCAGTTACGGCCGGACAGGGAAGGATCAGCCCCAGCATTTT | CASSYGRTGKDQPQHF
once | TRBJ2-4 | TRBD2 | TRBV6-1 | TGTGCCAGCAGTGATAGCGGGTTCGCCAAAAACATTCAGTACTTC | CASSDSGFAKNIQYF
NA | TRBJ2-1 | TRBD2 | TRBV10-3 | TGTGCCACCCTGGAGAGCGGGAGGGCCGGGGGCAATGAGCAGTTCTTC | CATLESGRAGGNEQFF
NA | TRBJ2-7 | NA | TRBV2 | TGTGCCAGCAGCCGGGACATCACCTACGAGCAGTACTTC | CASSRDITYEQYF
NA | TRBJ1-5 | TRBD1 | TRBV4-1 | TGCGCCAGCAGCCAAGATAGGACAGGGTTCCAGCCCCAGCATTTT | CASSQDRTGFQPQHF
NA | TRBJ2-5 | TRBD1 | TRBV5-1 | TGCGCCAGCAGCTTGGGGCAGGGGGCTACACAAGAGACCCAGTACTTC | CASSLGQGATQETQYF
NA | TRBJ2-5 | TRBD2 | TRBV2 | TGTGCCAGCAGTGCGACTAGCGGGAGGGAGACCCAGTACTTC | CASSATSGRETQYF
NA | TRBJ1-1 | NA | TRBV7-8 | TGTGCCAGCAGCTTAGTTCTTACAGGGACGGCTGAAGCTTTCTTT | CASSLVLTGTAEAFF
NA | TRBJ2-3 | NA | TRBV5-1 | TGCGCCAGCAGCTTGGGAGCGGCCAGGGATACGCAGTATTTT | CASSLGAARDTQYF
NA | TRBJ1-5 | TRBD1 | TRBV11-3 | TGTGCCAGCAGCCGAATCCACCGACAGGGGGCAAGCAATCAGCCCCAGCATTTT | CASSRIHRQGASNQPQHF
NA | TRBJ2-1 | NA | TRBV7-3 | TGTGCCAGCAGCTTATCAGGGGAAAATGAGCAGTTCTTC | CASSLSGENEQFF
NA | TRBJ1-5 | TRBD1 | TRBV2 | TGTGCCAGCAGCGCGGGACAGGGTGGCAATCAGCCCCAGCATTTT | CASSAGQGGNQPQHF
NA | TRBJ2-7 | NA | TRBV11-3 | TGTGCCAGCAGCTTACTCGCGGTCTCCTACGAGCAGTACTTC | CASSLLAVSYEQYF
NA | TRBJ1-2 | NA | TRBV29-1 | TGCAGCGTTCTATTTACGGAGCTAGCTAACTATGGCTACACCTTC | CSVLFTELANYGYTF
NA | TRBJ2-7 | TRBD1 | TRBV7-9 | TGTGCCAGCAGCTCCGGGACAGGGACCTACGAGCAGTACTTC | CASSSGTGTYEQYF
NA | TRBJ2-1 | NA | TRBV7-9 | TGTGCCAGCAGCTTACAGCGGTCCTCCTACAATGAGCAGTTCTTC | CASSLQRSSYNEQFF
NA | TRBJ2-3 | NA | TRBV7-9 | TGTGCCAGCAGCTTTCGTCAGGGGTCGGCAGATACGCAGTATTTT | CASSFRQGSADTQYF
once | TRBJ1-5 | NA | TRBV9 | TGTGCCAGCAGCACCTTCGGGGGCAATCAGCCCCAGCATTTT | CASSTFGGNQPQHF
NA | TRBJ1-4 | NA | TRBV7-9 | TGTGCCAGCAGCTTAACAGGGTCCGGTGAAAAACTGTTTTTT | CASSLTGSGEKLFF
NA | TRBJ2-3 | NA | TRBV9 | TGTGCCAGCAGCGCCCCCCGGTCAGATACGCAGTATTTT | CASSAPRSDTQYF
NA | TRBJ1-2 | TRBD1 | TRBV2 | TGTGCCAGCAGGGGGACAGTCTCGGGCTACACCTTC | CASRGTVSGYTF
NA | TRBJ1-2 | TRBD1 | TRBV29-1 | TGCAGCGTTAGCTCGGGACAGAACTATGGCTACACCTTC | CSVSSGQNYGYTF
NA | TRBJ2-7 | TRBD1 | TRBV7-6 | TGTGCCAGCAGCTTCTTTTCTGGACAGGGGGCTCGCGAGCAGTACTTC | CASSFFSGQGAREQYF
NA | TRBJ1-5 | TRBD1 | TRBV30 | TGTGCCTGGAGACCCCGGGACAGCATTTCCTATAGCAATCAGCCCCAGCATTTT | CAWRPRDSISYSNQPQHF
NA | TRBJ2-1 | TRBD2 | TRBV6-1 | TGTGCCAGCAGCTCTAGCGGGGGGGCCGTGCTGTTCTTC | CASSSSGGAVLFF
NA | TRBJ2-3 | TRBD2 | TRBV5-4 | TGTGCCAGCAACCTAGCGGGGGCGATCACAGATACGCAGTATTTT | CASNLAGAITDTQYF
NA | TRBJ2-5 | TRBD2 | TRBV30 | TGTGCCTGGAGTGTATCCGCGGGGGCCCAGTACTTC | CAWSVSAGAQYF
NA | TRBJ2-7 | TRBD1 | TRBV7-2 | TGTGCCAGCAGCTTAGGGGACAGGCCCTCCTACGAGCAGTACTTC | CASSLGDRPSYEQYF
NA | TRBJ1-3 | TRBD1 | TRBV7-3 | TGTGCCAGCAAACAGGGGGCGGAAGGAAACACCATATATTTT | CASKQGAEGNTIYF
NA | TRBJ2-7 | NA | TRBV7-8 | TGTGCCAGCAGCTTAGCGGGACTCTCCTACGAGCAGTACTTC | CASSLAGLSYEQYF
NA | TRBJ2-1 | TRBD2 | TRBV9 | TGTGCCAGCAGCGCGACTAGCGGGACCTCCTACAATGAGCAGTTCTTC | CASSATSGTSYNEQFF
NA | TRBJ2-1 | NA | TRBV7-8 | TGTGCCAGCAGCGAGGGCTGGGGCAATGAGCAGTTCTTC | CASSEGWGNEQFF
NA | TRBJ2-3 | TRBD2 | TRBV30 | TGTGCCTGGAGTGTAGGGACTAGCGGTCACACAGATACGCAGTATTTT | CAWSVGTSGHTDTQYF
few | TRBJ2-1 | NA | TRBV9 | TGTGCCAGCAGCGTAGCCCTATGGGGGCGGGCCCGGGGCAATGAGCAGTTCTTC | CASSVALWGRARGNEQFF
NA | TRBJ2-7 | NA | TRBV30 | TGTGCCTGGGGTAATAGCTCCTACGAGCAGTACTTC | CAWGNSSYEQYF
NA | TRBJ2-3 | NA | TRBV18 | TGTGCCAGCTCACCACTCCCTAGGGAGGAGGCAGATACGCAGTATTTT | CASSPLPREEADTQYF
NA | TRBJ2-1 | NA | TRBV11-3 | TGTGCCAGCAGCCTAATAGTTAGCGAGGACTACAATGAGCAGTTCTTC | CASSLIVSEDYNEQFF
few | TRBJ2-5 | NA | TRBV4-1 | TGCGCCAGCAGCCAAAAAGATAGACTAACACAAGAGACCCAGTACTTC | CASSQKDRLTQETQYF
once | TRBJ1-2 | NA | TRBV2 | TGTGCCAGCAGTGATAGATCCTTCTGGGGCTACACCTTC | CASSDRSFWGYTF
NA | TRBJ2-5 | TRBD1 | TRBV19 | TGTGCCAGTAGTATTCGACAGGGTTCAGGGACCCAGTACTTC | CASSIRQGSGTQYF
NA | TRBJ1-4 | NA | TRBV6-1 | TGTGCCAGCAGTGAAGTTGCAGGGGTTAATGAAAAACTGTTTTTT | CASSEVAGVNEKLFF
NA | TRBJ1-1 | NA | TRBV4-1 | TGCGCCAGCAGCCAAGGGACAGTCTCGAACACTGAAGCTTTCTTT | CASSQGTVSNTEAFF
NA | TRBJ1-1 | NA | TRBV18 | TGTGCCAGCTCACCAAAGGAACAGAGAATATCTGAAGCTTTCTTT | CASSPKEQRISEAFF
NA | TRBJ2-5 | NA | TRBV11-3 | TGTGCCAGCAGCTTAGGCTCGGAAGAGACCCAGTACTTC | CASSLGSEETQYF
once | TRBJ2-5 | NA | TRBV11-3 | TGTGCCAGCAGCTTAGGATATCTGGGAGACGAGACCCAGTACTTC | CASSLGYLGDETQYF
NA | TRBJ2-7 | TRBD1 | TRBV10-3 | TGTGCCATCAGTGAGTACCAGGGGGCTGTTCGGGAGCAGTACTTC | CAISEYQGAVREQYF
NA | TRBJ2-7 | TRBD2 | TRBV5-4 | TGTGCCAGCAGCTTTGGCGGGAGTCGTACCTACGAGCAGTACTTC | CASSFGGSRTYEQYF
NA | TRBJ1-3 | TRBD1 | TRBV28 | TGTGCCAGCAGTTTACCGGGGACAGGGGCCATCTCTGGAAACACCATATATTTT | CASSLPGTGAISGNTIYF
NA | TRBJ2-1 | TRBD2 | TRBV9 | TGTGCCAGCAGCGTAGATGGGGGGCCGTTCGGACTAGCGGGAGGTCAAGGGGACAATGAGCAGTTCTTC | CASSVDGGPFGLAGGQGDNEQFF
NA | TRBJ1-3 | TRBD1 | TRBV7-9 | TGTGCCAGCAGCCTAGACAGGGGTACGACTGGAAACACCATATATTTT | CASSLDRGTTGNTIYF